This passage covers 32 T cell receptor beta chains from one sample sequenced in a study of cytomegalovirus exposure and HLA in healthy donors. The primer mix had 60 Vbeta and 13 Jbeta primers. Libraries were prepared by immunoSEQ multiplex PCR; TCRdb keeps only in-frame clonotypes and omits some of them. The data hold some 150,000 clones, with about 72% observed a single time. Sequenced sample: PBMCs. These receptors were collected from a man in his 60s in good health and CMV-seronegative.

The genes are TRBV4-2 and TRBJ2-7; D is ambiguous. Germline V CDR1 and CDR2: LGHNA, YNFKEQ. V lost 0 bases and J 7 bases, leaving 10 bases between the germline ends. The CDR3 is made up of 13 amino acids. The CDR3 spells CASSQDADREQYF. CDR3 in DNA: TGTGCCAGCAGCCAAGACGCGGATAGAGAGCAGTACTTC.

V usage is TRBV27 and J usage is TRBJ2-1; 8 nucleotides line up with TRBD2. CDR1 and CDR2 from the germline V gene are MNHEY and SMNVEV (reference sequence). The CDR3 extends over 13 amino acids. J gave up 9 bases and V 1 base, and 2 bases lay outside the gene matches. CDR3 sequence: CASSLFAGGEQFF. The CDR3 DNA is TGTGCCAGCAGTTTATTCGCGGGAGGTGAGCAGTTCTTC.

The CDR3, as DNA: TGTGCCAGCTCAAGACTAGCGACGAACACCGGGGAGCTGTTTTTT. Translation: CASSRLATNTGELFF. The chain recombines TRBV18 with TRBJ2-2; 8 bases are shared with TRBD2. V lost 5 bases and J lost 0; bases outside the gene matches: 2. CDR3 size: 15 residues. Germline V gives CDR1 KGHSH, CDR2 LQKENI.

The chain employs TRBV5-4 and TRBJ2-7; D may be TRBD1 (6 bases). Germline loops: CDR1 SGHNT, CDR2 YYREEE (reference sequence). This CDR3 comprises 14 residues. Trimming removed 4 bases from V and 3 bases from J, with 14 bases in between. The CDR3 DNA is TGTGCCAGCAGCCTACAGGGAATTGACTACGAGCAGTACTTC. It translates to CASSLQGIDYEQYF.

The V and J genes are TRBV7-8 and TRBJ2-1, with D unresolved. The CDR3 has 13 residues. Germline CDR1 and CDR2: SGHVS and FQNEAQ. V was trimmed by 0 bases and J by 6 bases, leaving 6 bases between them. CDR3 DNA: TGTGCCAGCAGCTTAGCTGGGCGCAATGAGCAGTTCTTC. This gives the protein CASSLAGRNEQFF.

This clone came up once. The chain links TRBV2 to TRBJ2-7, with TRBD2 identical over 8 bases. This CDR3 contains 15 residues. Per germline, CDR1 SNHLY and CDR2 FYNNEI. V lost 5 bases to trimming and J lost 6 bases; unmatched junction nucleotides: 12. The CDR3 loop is CASSRPGLDSGEQYF. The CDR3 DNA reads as TGTGCCAGCAGTCGACCGGGACTAGACTCGGGCGAGCAGTACTTC.

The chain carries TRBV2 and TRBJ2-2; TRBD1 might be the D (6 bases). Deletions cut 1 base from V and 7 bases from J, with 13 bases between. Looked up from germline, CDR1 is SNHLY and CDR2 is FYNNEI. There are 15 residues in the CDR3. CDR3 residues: CASSEVRGSDGELFF. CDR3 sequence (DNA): TGTGCCAGCAGTGAAGTTAGGGGGTCTGACGGGGAGCTGTTTTTT.

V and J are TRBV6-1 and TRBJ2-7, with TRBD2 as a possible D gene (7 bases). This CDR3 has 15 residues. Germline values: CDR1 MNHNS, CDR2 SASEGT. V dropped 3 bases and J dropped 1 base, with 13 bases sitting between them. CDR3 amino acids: CASSDPGGPSYEQYF. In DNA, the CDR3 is TGTGCCAGCAGTGACCCGGGGGGCCCTTCCTACGAGCAGTACTTC.

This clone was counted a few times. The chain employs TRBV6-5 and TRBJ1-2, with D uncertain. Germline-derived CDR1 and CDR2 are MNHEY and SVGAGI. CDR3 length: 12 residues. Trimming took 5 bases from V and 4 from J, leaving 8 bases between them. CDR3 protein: CASSRGFYGYTF. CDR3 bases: TGTGCCAGCAGTCGCGGGTTCTATGGCTACACCTTC.

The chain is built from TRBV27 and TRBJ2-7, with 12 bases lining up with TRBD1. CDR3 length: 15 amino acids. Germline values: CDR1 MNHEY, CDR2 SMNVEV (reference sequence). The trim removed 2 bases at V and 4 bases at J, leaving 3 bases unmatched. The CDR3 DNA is TGTGCCAGCAGTTTAGCGGGACAGGGGGCGTACGAGCAGTACTTC. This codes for CASSLAGQGAYEQYF.

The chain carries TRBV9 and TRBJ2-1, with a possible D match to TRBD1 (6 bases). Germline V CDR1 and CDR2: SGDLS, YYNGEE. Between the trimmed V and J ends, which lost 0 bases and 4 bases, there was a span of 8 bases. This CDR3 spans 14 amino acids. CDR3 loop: CASSVGGTYNEQFF. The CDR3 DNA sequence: TGTGCCAGCAGCGTAGGAGGGACATACAATGAGCAGTTCTTC.

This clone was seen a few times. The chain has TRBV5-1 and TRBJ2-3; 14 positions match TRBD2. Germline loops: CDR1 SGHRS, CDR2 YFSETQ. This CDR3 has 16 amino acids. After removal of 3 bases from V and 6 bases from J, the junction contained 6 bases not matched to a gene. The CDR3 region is CASSSGTSGRSDTQYF. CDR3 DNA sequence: TGCGCCAGCAGCTCGGGGACTAGCGGGAGATCGGATACGCAGTATTTT.

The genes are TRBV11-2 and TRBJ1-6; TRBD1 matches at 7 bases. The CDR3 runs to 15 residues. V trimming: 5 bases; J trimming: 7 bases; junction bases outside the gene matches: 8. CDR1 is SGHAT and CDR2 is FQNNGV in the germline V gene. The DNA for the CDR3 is TGTGCCAGCAGCCCGCAGGGGGTCTCGAATTCACCCCTCCACTTT. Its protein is CASSPQGVSNSPLHF.

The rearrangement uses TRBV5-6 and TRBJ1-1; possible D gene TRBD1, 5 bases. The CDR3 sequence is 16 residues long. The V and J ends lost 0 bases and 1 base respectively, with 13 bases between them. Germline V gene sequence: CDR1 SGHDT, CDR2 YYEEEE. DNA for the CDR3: TGTGCCAGCAGCTTGGGGGACGGGGGACCGAACACTGAAGCTTTCTTT. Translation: CASSLGDGGPNTEAFF.

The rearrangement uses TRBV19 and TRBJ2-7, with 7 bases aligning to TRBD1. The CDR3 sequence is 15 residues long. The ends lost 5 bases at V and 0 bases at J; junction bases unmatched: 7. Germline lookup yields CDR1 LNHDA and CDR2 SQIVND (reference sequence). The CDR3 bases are TGTGCCAGTAGTTTACCCGGACAGGCCTCCTACGAGCAGTACTTC. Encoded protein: CASSLPGQASYEQYF.

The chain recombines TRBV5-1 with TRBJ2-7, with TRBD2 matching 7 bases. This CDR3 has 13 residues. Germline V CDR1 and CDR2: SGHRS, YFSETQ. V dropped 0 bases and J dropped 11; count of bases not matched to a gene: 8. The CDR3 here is CASSLAEAGVKYF. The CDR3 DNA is TGCGCCAGCAGCTTGGCGGAGGCGGGAGTTAAGTACTTC.

DNA for the CDR3: TGTGCCAGTAGTATGCGCAGGGTAAAAGGCTATGGCTACACCTTC. This encodes CASSMRRVKGYGYTF. This chain uses TRBV19 with TRBJ1-2; D perhaps matches TRBD1 (5 bases). Germline V gene data show CDR1 as LNHDA and CDR2 as SQIVND (reference sequence). The CDR3 is 15 residues long. Trimming took off 3 bases at V and 4 bases at J, with 15 bases between the two ends.

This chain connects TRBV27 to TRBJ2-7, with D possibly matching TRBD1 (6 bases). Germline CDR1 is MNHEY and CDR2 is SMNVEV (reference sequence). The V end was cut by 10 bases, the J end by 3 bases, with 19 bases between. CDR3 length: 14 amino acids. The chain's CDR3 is CATTQNLGGYEQYF. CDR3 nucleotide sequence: TGTGCCACCACTCAGAATCTAGGGGGCTACGAGCAGTACTTC.

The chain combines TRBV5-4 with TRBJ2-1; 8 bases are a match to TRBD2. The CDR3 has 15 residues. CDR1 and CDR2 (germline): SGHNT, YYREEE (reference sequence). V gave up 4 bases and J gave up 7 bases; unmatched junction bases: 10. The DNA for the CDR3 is TGTGCCAGCAGCCTTTGGACTAGCCCGAGGAATGAGCAGTTCTTC. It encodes CASSLWTSPRNEQFF.

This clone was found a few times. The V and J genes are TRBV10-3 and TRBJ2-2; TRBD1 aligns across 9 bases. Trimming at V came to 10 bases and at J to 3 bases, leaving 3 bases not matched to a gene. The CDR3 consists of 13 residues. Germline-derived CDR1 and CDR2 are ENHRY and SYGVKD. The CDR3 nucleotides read TGTGCCACCCGGGACAGGGACACCGGGGAGCTGTTTTTT. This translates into CATRDRDTGELFF.

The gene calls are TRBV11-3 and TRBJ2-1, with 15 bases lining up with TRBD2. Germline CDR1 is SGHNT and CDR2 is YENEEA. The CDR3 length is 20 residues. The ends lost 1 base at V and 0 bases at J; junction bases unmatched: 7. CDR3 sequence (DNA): TGTGCCAGCAGCTTAGCGGGGGGGACTAGCGGGAGGAGCTCCTACAATGAGCAGTTCTTC. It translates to CASSLAGGTSGRSSYNEQFF.

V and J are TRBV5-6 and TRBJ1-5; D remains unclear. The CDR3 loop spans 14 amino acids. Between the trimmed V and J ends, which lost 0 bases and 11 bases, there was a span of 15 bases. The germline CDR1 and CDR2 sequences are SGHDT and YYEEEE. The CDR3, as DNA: TGTGCCAGCAGCTTGGGAAGTCTGGCCATGTCCCAGCATTTT. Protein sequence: CASSLGSLAMSQHF.

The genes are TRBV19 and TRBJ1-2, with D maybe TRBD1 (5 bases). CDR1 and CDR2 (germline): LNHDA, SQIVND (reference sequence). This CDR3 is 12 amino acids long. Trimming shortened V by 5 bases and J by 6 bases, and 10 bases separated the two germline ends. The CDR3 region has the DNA TGTGCCAGTAGTGCAGGGCTCAATGGCTACACCTTC. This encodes CASSAGLNGYTF.

The CDR3 is CASSQEREGLGDTQYF. As DNA, the CDR3 is TGTGCCAGCAGCCAAGAGCGGGAGGGCCTTGGAGATACGCAGTATTTT. The chain joins TRBV4-2 to TRBJ2-3; 9 bases are a match to TRBD2. The germline V gene has CDR1 LGHNA and CDR2 YNFKEQ. Unmatched junction bases numbered 6, after V lost 0 bases and J lost 5 bases. This CDR3 contains 16 residues.

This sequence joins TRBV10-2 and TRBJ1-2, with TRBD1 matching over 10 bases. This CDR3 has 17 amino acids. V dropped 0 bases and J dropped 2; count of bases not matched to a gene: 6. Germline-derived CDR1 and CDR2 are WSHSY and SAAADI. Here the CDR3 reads CASSESGTGDPNYGYTF. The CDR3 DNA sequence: TGCGCCAGCAGTGAGTCAGGGACAGGGGATCCCAACTATGGCTACACCTTC.

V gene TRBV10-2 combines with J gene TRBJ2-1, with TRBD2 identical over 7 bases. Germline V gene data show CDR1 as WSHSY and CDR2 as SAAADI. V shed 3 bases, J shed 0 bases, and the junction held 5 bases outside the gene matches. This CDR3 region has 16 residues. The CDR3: CASSDRGGSSYNEQFF. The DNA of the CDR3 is TGCGCCAGCAGTGACCGCGGGGGAAGCTCCTACAATGAGCAGTTCTTC.

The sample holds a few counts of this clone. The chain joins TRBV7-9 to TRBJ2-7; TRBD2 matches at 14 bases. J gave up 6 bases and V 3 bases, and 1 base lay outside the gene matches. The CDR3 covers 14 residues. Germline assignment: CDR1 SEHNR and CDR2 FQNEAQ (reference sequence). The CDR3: CASSLGLAGVEQYF. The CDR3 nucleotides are TGTGCCAGCAGCTTGGGACTAGCGGGAGTCGAGCAGTACTTC.

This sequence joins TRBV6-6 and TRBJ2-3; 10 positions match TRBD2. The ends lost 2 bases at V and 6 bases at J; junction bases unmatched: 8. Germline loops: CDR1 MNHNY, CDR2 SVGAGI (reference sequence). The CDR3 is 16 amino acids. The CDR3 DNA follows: TGTGCCAGCAGTTACATCCTAGCGGGAGCCCTGGATACGCAGTATTTT. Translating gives CASSYILAGALDTQYF.

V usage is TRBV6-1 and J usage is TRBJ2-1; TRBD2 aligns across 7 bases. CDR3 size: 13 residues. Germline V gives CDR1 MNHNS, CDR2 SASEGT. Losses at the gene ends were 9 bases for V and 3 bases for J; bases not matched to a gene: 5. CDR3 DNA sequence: TGTGCCAGGGGGAGGGACGGCTACAATGAGCAGTTCTTC. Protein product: CARGRDGYNEQFF.

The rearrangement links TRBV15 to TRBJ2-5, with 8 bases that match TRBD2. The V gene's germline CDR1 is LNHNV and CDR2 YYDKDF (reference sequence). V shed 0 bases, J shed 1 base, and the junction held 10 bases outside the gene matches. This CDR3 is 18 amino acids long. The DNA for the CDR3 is TGTGCCACCAGCAGAGATAAATGGGCGGGAGGCCTCCAAGAGACCCAGTACTTC. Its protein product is CATSRDKWAGGLQETQYF.

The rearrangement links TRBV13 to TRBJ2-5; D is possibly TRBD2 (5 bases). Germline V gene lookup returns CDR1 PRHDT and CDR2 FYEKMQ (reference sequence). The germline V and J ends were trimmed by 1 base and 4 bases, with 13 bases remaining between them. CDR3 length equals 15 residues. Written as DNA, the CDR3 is TGTGCCAGCAGCTTAGCCGGGAAGGCGGGAGAGACCCAGTACTTC. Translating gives CASSLAGKAGETQYF.

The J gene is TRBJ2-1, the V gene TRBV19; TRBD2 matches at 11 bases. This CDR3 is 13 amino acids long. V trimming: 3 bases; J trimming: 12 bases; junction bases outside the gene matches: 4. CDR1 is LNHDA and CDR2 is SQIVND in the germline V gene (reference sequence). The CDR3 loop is CASSILAGGRQFF. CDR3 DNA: TGTGCCAGTAGTATTCTAGCGGGAGGCCGGCAGTTCTTC.